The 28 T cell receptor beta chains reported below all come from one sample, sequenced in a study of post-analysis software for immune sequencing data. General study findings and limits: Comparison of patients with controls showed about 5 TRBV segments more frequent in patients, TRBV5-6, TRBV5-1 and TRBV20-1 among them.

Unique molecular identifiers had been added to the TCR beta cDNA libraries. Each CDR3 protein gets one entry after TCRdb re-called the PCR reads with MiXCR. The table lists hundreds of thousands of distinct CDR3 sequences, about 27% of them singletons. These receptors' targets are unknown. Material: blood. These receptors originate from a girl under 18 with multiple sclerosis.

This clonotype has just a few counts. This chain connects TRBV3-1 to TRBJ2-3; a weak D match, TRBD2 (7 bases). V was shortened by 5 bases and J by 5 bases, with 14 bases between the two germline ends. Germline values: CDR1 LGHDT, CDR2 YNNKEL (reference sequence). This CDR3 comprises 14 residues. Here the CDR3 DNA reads TGTGCCAGCAGCTCAGGGGCGGGAGTAGATACGCAGTATTTT. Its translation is CASSSGAGVDTQYF.

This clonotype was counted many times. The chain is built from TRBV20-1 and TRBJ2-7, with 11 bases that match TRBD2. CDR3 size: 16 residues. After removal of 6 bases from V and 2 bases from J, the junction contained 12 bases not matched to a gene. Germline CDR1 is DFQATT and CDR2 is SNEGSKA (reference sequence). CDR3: CSAQPPTSGVPYEQYF. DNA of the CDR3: TGCAGTGCCCAGCCTCCGACTAGCGGGGTCCCCTACGAGCAGTACTTC.

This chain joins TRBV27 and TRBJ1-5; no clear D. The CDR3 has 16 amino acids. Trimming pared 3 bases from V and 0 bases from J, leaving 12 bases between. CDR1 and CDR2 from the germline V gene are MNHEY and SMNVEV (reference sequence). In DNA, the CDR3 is TGTGCCAGCAGTTTCCGCTTTCAAAATAGCAATCAGCCCCAGCATTTT. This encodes CASSFRFQNSNQPQHF.

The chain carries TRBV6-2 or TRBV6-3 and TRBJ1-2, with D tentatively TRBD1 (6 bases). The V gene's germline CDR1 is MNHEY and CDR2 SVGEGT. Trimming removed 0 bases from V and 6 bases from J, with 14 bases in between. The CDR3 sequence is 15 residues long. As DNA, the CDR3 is TGTGCCAGCAGTTACTCAACCGGGACAAATGATGGCTACACCTTC. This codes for CASSYSTGTNDGYTF.

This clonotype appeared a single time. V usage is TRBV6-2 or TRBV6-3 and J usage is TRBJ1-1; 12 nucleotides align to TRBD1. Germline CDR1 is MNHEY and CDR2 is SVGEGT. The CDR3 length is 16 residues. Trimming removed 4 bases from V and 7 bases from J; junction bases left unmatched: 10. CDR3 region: CASSSIRGQGAFEAFF. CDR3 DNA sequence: TGTGCCAGCAGTTCAATAAGGGGACAGGGGGCATTTGAAGCTTTCTTT.

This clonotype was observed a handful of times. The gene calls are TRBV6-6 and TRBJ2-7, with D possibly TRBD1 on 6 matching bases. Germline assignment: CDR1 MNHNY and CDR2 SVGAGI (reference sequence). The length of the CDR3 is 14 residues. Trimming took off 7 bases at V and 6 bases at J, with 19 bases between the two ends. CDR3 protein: CASTPTGQNFEQYF. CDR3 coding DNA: TGTGCCAGCACTCCAACCGGACAGAACTTCGAGCAGTACTTC.

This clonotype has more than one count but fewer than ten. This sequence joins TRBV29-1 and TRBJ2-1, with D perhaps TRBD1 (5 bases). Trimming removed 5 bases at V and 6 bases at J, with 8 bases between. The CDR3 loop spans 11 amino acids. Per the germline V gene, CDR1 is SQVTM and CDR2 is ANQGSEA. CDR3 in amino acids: CSVYRFNEQFF. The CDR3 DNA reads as TGCAGCGTTTACAGGTTCAATGAGCAGTTCTTC.

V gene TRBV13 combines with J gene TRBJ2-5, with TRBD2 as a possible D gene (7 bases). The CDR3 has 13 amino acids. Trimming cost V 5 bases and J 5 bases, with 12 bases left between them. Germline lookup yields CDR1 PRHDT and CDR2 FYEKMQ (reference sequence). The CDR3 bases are TGTGCCAGCAGCCCAGGGGAGGGCGAGACCCAGTACTTC. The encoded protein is CASSPGEGETQYF.

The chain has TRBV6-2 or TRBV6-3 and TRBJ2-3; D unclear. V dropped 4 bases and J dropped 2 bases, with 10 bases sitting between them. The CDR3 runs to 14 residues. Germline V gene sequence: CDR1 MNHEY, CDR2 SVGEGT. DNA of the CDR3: TGTGCCAGCAGTTTGAAACAGTTCACAGATACGCAGTATTTT. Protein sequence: CASSLKQFTDTQYF.

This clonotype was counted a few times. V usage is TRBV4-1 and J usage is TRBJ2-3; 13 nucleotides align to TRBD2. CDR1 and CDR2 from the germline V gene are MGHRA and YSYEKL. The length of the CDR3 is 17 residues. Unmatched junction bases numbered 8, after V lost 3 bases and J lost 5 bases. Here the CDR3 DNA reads TGCGCCAGCAGCCACCGACTAGCGGGGGGCCGTATAGATACGCAGTATTTT. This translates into CASSHRLAGGRIDTQYF.

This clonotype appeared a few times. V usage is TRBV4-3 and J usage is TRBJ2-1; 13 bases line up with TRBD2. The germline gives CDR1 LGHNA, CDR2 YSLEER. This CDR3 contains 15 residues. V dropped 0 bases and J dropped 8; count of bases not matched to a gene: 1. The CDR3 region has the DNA TGCGCCAGCAGCCAAGAACTAGCGGGAGGGGATGAGCAGTTCTTC. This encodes CASSQELAGGDEQFF.

CDR3 in amino acids: CARKDRAKNYGYTF. The CDR3 DNA reads as TGTGCCAGGAAGGACAGGGCCAAAAACTATGGCTACACCTTC. The V and J genes are TRBV7-8 and TRBJ1-2, with 8 bases identical to TRBD1. The CDR3 spans 14 residues. The J segment lost 2 bases and the V segment lost 9 bases, leaving 8 bases of the junction unmatched. The germline gives CDR1 SGHVS, CDR2 FQNEAQ.

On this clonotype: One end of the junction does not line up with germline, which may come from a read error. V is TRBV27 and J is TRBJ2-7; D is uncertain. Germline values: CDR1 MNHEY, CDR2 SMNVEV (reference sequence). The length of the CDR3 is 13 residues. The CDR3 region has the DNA TGTGCCAGCAGTCCCGACCGTAAATACGGGCAGTACTTC. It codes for CASSPDRKYGQYF.

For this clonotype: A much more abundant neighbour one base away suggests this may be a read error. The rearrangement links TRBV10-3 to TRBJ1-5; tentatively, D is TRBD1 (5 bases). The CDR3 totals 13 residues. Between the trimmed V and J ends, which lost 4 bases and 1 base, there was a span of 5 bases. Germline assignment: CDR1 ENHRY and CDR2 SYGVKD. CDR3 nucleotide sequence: TGTGCCATCAGTGGACAGAGCAATCAGCCCCAGCATTTT. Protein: CAISGQSNQPQHF.

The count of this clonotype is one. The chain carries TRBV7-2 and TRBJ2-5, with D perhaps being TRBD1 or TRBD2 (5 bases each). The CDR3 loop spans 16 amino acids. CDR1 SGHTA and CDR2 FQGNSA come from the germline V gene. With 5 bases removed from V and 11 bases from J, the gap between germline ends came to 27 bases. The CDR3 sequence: CASSLTGRLKQLEQYF. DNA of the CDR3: TGTGCCAGCAGCCTTACGGGACGCCTCAAACAACTAGAGCAGTACTTC.

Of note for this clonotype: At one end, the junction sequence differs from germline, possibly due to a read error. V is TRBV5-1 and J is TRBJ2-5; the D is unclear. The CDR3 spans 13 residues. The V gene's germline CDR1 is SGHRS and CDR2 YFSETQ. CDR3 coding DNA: TGCGCCAGCACCTTGGGGTACCTCGAGACCCAGTACTTC. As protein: CASTLGYLETQYF.

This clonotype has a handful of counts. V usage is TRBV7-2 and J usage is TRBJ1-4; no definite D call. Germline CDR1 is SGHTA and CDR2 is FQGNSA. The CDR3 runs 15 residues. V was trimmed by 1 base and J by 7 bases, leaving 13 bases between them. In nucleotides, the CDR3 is TGTGCCAGCAGCTTAGTGTCCAGATTCGGTGAAAAACTGTTTTTT. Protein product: CASSLVSRFGEKLFF.

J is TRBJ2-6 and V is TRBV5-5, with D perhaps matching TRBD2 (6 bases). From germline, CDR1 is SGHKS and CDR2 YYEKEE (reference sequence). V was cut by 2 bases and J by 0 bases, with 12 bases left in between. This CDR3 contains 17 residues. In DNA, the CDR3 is TGTGCCAGCAGCTTCACAATGGGACTCTCTGGGGCCAACGTCCTGACTTTC. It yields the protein CASSFTMGLSGANVLTF.

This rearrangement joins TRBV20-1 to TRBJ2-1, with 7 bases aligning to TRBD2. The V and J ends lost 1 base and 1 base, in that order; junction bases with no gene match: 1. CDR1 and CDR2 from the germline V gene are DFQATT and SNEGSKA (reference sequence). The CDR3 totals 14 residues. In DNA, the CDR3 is TGCAGTGCTAGAGCGGGAGGTTCCTACAATGAGCAGTTCTTC. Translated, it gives CSARAGGSYNEQFF.

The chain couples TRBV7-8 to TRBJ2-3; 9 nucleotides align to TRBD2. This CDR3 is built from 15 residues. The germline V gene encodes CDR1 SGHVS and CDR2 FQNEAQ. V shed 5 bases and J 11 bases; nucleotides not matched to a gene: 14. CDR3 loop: CASSLIAGVRGMQYF. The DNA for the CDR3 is TGTGCCAGCAGCCTAATAGCGGGAGTCCGGGGTATGCAGTATTTT.

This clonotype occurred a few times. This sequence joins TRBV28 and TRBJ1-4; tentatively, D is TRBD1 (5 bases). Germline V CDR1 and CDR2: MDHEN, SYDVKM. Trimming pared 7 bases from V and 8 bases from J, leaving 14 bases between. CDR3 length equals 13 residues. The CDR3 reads CASKAAGSEKLFF. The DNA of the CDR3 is TGTGCCAGCAAGGCGGCAGGGTCAGAAAAACTGTTTTTT.

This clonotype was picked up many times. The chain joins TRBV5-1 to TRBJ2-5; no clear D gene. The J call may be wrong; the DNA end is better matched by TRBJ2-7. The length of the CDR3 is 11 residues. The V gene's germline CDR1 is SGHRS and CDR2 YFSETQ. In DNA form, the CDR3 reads TGCGCCAGCAGCCGGGTGGGCGAGCAGTACTTC. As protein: CASSRVGEQYF.

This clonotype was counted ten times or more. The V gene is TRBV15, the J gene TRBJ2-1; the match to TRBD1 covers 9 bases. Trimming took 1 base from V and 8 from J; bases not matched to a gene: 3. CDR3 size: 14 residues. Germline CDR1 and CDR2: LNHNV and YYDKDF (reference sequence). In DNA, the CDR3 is TGTGCCACCAGCAGAGTGGGGACAGGGTATGAGCAGTTCTTC. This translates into CATSRVGTGYEQFF.

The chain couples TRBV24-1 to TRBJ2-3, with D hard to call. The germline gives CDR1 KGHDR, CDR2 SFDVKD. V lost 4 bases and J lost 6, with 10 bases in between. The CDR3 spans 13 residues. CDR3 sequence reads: CATSDLIRDTQYF. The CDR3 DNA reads TGTGCCACCAGTGACCTCATTCGGGATACGCAGTATTTT.

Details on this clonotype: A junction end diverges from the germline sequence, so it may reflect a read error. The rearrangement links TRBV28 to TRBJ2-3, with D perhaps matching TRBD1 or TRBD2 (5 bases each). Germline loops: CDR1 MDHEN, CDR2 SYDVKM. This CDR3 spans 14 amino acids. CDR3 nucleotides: TGTGCCGGCAGCTGGGACCTCACTTTGGATACGCAGTATTTT. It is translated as CAGSWDLTLDTQYF.

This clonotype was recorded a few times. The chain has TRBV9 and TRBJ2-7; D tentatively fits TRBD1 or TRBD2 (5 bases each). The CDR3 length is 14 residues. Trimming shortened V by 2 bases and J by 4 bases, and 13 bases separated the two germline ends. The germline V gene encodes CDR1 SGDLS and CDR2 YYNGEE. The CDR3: CASSVGDGEYEQYF. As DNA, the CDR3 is TGTGCCAGCAGCGTCGGGGACGGGGAATACGAGCAGTACTTC.

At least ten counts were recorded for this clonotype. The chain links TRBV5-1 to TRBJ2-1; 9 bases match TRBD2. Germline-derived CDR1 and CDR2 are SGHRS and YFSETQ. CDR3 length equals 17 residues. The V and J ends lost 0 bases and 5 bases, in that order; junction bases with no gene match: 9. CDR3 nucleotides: TGCGCCAGCAGCTTGGAGGGGCGGGAGGGCGTCGACAATGAGCAGTTCTTC. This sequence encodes CASSLEGREGVDNEQFF. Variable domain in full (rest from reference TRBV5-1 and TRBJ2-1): KAGVTQTPRYLIKTRGQQVTLSCSPISGHRSVSWYQQTPGQGLQFLFEYFSETQRNKGNFPGRFSGRQFSNSRSEMNVSTLELGDSALYLCASSLEGREGVDNEQFFGPGTRLTVL.

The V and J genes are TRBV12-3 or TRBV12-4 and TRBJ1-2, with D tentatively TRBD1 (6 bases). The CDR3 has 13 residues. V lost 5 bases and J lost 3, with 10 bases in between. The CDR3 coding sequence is TGTGCCAGCAGTCCCCGGACAGACTATGGCTACACCTTC. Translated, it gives CASSPRTDYGYTF.